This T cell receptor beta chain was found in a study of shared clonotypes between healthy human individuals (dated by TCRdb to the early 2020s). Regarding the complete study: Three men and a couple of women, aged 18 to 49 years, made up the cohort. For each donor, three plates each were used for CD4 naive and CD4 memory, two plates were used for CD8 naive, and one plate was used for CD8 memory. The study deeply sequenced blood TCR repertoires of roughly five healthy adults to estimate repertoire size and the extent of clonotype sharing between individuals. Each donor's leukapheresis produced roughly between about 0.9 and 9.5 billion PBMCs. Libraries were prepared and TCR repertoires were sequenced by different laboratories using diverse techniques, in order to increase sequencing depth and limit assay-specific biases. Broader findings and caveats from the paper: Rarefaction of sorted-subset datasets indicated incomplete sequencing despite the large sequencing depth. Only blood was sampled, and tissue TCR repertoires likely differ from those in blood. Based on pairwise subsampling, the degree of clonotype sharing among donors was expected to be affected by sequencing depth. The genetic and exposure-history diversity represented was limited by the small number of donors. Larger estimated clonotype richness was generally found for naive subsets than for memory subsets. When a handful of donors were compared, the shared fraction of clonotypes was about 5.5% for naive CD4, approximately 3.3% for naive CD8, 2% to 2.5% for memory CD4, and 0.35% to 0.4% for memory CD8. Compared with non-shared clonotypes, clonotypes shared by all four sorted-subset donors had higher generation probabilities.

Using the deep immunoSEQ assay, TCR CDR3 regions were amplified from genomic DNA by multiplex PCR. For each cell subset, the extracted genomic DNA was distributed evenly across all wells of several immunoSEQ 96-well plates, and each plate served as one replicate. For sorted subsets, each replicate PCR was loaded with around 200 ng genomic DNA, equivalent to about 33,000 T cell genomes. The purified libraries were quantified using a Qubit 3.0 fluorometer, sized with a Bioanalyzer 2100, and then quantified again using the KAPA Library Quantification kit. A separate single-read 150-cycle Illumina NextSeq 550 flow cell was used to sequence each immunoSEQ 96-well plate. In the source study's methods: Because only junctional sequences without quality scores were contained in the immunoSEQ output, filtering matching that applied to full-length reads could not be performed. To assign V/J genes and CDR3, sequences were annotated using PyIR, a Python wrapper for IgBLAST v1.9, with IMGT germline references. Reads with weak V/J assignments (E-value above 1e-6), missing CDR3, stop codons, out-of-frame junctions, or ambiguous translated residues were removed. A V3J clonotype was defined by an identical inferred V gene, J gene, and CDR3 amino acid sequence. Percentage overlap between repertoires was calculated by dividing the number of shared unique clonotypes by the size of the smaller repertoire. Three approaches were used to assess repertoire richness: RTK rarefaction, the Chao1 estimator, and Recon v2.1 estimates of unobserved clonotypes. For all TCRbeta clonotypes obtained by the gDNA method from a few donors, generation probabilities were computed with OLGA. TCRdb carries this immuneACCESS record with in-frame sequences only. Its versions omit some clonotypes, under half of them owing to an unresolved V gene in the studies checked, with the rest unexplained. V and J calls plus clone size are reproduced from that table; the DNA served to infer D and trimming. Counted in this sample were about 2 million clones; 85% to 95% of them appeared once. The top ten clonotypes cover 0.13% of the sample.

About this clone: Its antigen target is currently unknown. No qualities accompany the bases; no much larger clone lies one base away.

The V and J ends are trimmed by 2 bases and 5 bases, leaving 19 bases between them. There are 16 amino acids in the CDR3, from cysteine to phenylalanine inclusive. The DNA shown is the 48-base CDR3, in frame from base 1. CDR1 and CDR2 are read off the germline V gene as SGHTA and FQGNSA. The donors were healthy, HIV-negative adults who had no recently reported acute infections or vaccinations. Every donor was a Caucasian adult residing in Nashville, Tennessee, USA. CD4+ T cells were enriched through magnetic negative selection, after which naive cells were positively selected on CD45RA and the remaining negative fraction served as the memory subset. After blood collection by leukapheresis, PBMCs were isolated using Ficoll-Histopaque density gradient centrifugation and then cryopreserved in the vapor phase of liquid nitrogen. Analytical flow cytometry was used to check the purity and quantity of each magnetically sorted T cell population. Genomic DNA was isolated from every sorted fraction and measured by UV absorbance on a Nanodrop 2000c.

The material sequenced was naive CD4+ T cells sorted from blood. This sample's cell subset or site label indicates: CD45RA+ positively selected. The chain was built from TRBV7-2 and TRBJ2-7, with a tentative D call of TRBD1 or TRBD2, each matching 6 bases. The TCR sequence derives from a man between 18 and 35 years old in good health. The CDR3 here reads CASSLLRGAQFHEQYF. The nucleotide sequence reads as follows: TGTGCCAGCAGCTTATTAAGGGGGGCCCAATTCCACGAGCAGTACTTC.